These 11 T cell receptor beta chains came from one sample sequenced in a study of T cells after yellow fever vaccination (dated by TCRdb to between 2018 and 2021). Library creation used 5' RACE. The sequencer listed for this sample is Illumina HiSeq 2500. The raw public reads went through TCRdb reprocessing: fastp at Q25, MiXCR clone calling, in-frame beta chains kept. Every distinct CDR3 protein forms one entry, paired with its most common genes and DNA. The sample table shows 610,000 or so distinct CDR3 sequences, and 9% to 15% are seen once. About 15% of the sample goes to the ten largest clones. In the paper's terms, the treatment or condition label means: live attenuated yellow fever vaccine strain. This specimen consisted of PBMCs, obtained on the day of the yellow fever booster vaccination. All receptors derive from a man younger than 45 who received the YFV17D yellow fever vaccine.

Of note for this clonotype: A much larger clone sits a single nucleotide away, making a read error possible. The V call is TRBV19, the J call TRBJ2-2; 7 bases map to TRBD1. This CDR3 is 15 amino acids long. CDR1 and CDR2 from the germline V gene are LNHDA and SQIVND (reference sequence). CDR3 loop: CASRGDRANTGEPFF. The CDR3 nucleotides read TGTGCCAGTAGGGGCGACAGGGCGAACACCGGGGAGCCGTTTTTT.

The chain is built from TRBV6-1 and TRBJ1-1; possibly TRBD1 for D (6 bases). CDR1 MNHNS and CDR2 SASEGT come from the germline V gene. V was clipped by 5 bases and J by 4 bases, with 14 bases between them. There are 14 residues in the CDR3. The CDR3 loop reads CASSTQGLVTEAFF. CDR3 nucleotides: TGTGCCAGCAGTACCCAGGGGTTGGTCACTGAAGCTTTCTTT.

This clonotype was counted a few times. This chain links TRBV15 with TRBJ1-5; D call uncertain. The CDR3 loop spans 14 amino acids. CDR1 is LNHNV and CDR2 is YYDKDF in the germline V gene (reference sequence). With 4 bases removed from V and 6 bases from J, the gap between germline ends came to 13 bases. The CDR3 region is CATSKGGWGQPQHF. Here the CDR3 DNA reads TGTGCCACCAGCAAAGGAGGCTGGGGTCAGCCCCAGCATTTT.

The chain employs TRBV5-1 and TRBJ1-1; no definite D call. Per germline, CDR1 SGHRS and CDR2 YFSETQ. The CDR3 is 14 amino acids. V was trimmed by 3 bases and J by 4 bases, leaving 13 bases between them. CDR3 nucleotide sequence: TGCGCCAGCAGCTCTCGTCCGGGCGGCACTGAAGCTTTCTTT. It is translated as CASSSRPGGTEAFF.

This clonotype appeared a few times. The chain links TRBV20-1 to TRBJ2-3; D unresolved. The length of the CDR3 is 11 residues. The germline V gene has CDR1 DFQATT and CDR2 SNEGSKA (reference sequence). V dropped 3 bases and J dropped 10 bases, with 11 bases sitting between them. Here the CDR3 DNA reads TGCAGTGCTAGCCTCGTCTCGGCGCAGTATTTT. Protein sequence: CSASLVSAQYF.

V usage is TRBV9 and J usage is TRBJ2-7; perhaps TRBD2 as D (6 bases). This CDR3 region has 13 residues. The ends were cut back, 0 bases at V and 7 bases at J, with 11 bases in the middle. Germline lookup yields CDR1 SGDLS and CDR2 YYNGEE. In DNA form, the CDR3 reads TGTGCCAGCAGCGTAGCGGGACTTGGGGAGCAGTACTTC. Its protein product is CASSVAGLGEQYF.

This clonotype has a handful of counts. V usage is TRBV7-2 and J usage is TRBJ1-6, with 10 nucleotides matching TRBD1. The CDR3 is made up of 16 amino acids. The germline V gene encodes CDR1 SGHTA and CDR2 FQGNSA. With 5 bases clipped from V and 9 bases from J, the junction kept 10 bases outside the gene matches. CDR3 amino acids: CASSVTGGRRGSPLHF. The DNA of the CDR3 is TGTGCCAGCAGCGTGACAGGGGGCCGGAGGGGTTCACCCCTCCACTTT.

CDR3 region: CASEQGNEQFF. The CDR3 DNA reads as TGTGCCAGCGAACAGGGTAATGAGCAGTTCTTC. This rearrangement joins TRBV6-2 or TRBV6-3 to TRBJ2-1; maybe TRBD1 (6 bases). Germline V gene data show CDR1 as MNHEY and CDR2 as SVGEGT. There are 11 residues in the CDR3. Trimming left V 8 bases short and J 7 bases short, with 9 bases between.

The chain recombines TRBV18 with TRBJ2-3, with D possibly called TRBD1 or TRBD2 (5 bases each). This CDR3 is built from 14 residues. Germline lookup yields CDR1 KGHSH and CDR2 LQKENI. V gave up 3 bases and J gave up 2 bases, with 9 bases separating them. The CDR3: CASSPWDHTDTQYF. The CDR3 nucleotides read TGTGCCAGCTCACCGTGGGACCACACAGATACGCAGTATTTT.

This chain joins TRBV4-2 and TRBJ2-1, with TRBD2 identical over 9 bases. Germline V gene lookup returns CDR1 LGHNA and CDR2 YNFKEQ. There are 18 residues in the CDR3. J gave up 0 bases and V 4 bases, and 10 bases lay outside the gene matches. The CDR3 region is CASSRGTSLVSSYNEQFF. Written as DNA, the CDR3 is TGTGCCAGCAGCCGCGGGACTAGCTTAGTAAGCTCCTACAATGAGCAGTTCTTC.

The chain links TRBV28 to TRBJ2-7, with 13 bases lining up with TRBD2. Germline CDR1 is MDHEN and CDR2 is SYDVKM. CDR3 length: 14 amino acids. The J segment lost 5 bases and the V segment lost 6 bases, leaving 4 bases of the junction unmatched. CDR3 coding DNA: TGTGCCAGCAGGGGGACTAGCGGGATTCACGAGCAGTACTTC. This sequence encodes CASRGTSGIHEQYF.